This T cell receptor beta chain is drawn from a study of blood T cell repertoires in COVID-19. The CDR3 consists of 14 residues. Germline V gives CDR1 LGHNA, CDR2 YNFKEQ. V was trimmed by 1 base and J by 11 bases, leaving 15 bases between them. Sequencing used immunoSEQ multiplex PCR; TCRdb keeps in-frame clones, though not all of them. This table holds approximately 150,000 clones, roughly nine tenths found once. This clone was observed a handful of times. The V gene is TRBV4-2, the J gene TRBJ1-5, with unresolved D. This TCR derives from a human donor in a cohort sampled during active COVID-19. Sequences were obtained from peripheral blood. This chain's CDR3 is CASSQGGSLGAQHF. CDR3 DNA: TGTGCCAGCAGCCAAGGAGGCAGTCTCGGGGCCCAGCATTTT.